This TCR beta chain was obtained from a study of CD8 T cells in ankylosing spondylitis. General observations from the study: Earlier studies detected some motif variants in reactive arthritis synovial fluid and blood.

Scientists made TCR beta libraries using quantitative 5'-RACE with molecular barcodes. A single record per CDR3 protein comes from TCRdb applying MiXCR to the 5' RACE reads. Of approximately 350,000 distinct CDR3 sequences in the sample, about 15% are singletons; the top ten hold approximately 0.99%. A few counts support this clonotype. Its matching antigen is unknown. Sequencing input: blood, either unsorted or a sorted T cell fraction (not recorded which). This TCR was sampled from a male donor with ankylosing spondylitis or in good health (not recorded which).

CDR3 loop: CSGSLGLAASTDTQYF. The DNA of the CDR3 is TGCAGTGGATCCCTGGGACTAGCGGCCTCCACAGATACGCAGTATTTT. The chain recombines TRBV20-1 with TRBJ2-3; 11 positions agree with TRBD2. Germline CDR1 reads DFQATT; CDR2 reads SNEGSKA (reference sequence). This CDR3 comprises 16 residues. Germline trimming cut 7 bases from V and 2 bases from J; bases unmatched to any gene: 11.